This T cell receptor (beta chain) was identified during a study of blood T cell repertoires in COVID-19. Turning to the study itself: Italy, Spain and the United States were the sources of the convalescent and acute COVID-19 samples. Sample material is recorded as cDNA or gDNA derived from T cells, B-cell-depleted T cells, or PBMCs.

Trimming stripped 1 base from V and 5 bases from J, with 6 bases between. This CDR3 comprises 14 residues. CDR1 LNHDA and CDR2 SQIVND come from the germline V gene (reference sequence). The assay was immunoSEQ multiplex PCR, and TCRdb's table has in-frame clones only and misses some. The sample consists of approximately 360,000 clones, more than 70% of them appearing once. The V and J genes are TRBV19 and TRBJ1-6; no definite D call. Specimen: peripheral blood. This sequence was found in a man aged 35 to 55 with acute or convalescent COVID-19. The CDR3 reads CASSIGGDNSPLHF. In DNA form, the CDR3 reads TGTGCCAGTAGTATAGGAGGAGATAATTCACCCCTCCACTTT.